These 16 T cell receptor beta chains originate from one sample sequenced in a study of CD4+ T cells in melanoma. The table came from immunoSEQ multiplex PCR; TCRdb's copy has only in-frame clones and leaves some out. The sample contains 15,000 or so clones, roughly three fifths of which appear only once. Sequenced sample: cells from a culture (not recorded whether cultured in vitro). Receptors were obtained from a human donor with melanoma.

This clone was recorded a few times. The gene calls are TRBV7-2 and TRBJ2-1; 9 bases are shared with TRBD1. Germline V gene data show CDR1 as SGHTA and CDR2 as FQGNSA. The CDR3 contains 15 residues. J lost 4 bases, V lost 5 bases, and 6 bases had no gene match. CDR3 in amino acids: CASSTGTGRYNEQFF. DNA of the CDR3: TGTGCCAGCAGCACCGGGACAGGGAGATACAATGAGCAGTTCTTC.

The chain links TRBV4-1 to TRBJ1-1, with D unclear. Germline-derived CDR1 and CDR2 are MGHRA and YSYEKL. The V end was cut by 3 bases, the J end by 0 bases, with 11 bases between. This CDR3 contains 15 residues. This chain's CDR3 is CASSHRRFMNTEAFF. The CDR3 bases are TGCGCCAGCAGCCACCGCCGCTTCATGAACACTGAAGCTTTCTTT.

CDR3 in amino acids: CASSFLGGGNNEQFF. The CDR3 DNA follows: TGTGCCAGCAGCTTCTTAGGCGGGGGGAACAATGAGCAGTTCTTC. The chain has TRBV7-3 and TRBJ2-1; 8 bases line up with TRBD2. CDR1 is SGHTA and CDR2 is FQGTGA in the germline V gene. Trimming took 3 bases from V and 5 from J; bases not matched to a gene: 6. The CDR3 has 15 amino acids.

This chain uses TRBV11-2 with TRBJ2-7; 7 positions agree with TRBD1. CDR3 length: 15 amino acids. The germline V gene has CDR1 SGHAT and CDR2 FQNNGV. J gave up 2 bases and V 5 bases, and 9 bases lay outside the gene matches. CDR3 residues: CASSTHRGRAYEQYF. Here the CDR3 DNA reads TGTGCCAGCAGCACCCACAGGGGTAGAGCCTACGAGCAGTACTTC.

V gene TRBV5-1 combines with J gene TRBJ2-2, with TRBD2 as a possible D gene (6 bases). In germline, CDR1 is SGHRS, CDR2 YFSETQ. Trimming removed 4 bases at V and 0 bases at J, with 13 bases between. The CDR3 has 16 residues. CDR3 sequence reads: CASSEGGTANTGELFF. In nucleotides, the CDR3 is TGCGCCAGCAGCGAAGGCGGGACTGCGAACACCGGGGAGCTGTTTTTT.

V and J are TRBV12-5 and TRBJ1-6; tentative D call: TRBD1 (6 bases). Trimming removed 0 bases from V and 9 bases from J, with 18 bases in between. The CDR3 length is 17 residues. Germline CDR1 and CDR2: LGHNT and FRNRAP. In DNA, the CDR3 is TGTGCTAGTGGTTTGGTACTGGGGGCCCACCGGGGTTCACCCCTCCACTTT. Its protein is CASGLVLGAHRGSPLHF.

The gene calls are TRBV2 and TRBJ2-1, with D possibly being TRBD2 (5 bases). V lost 3 bases, J lost 0 bases, and 9 bases lay in between. The CDR3 has 15 amino acids. Germline CDR1 and CDR2: SNHLY and FYNNEI. This CDR3 is CASSERETSYNEQFF. In nucleotides, the CDR3 is TGTGCCAGCAGTGAGAGGGAAACCTCCTACAATGAGCAGTTCTTC.

This clone occurred a few times. This chain uses TRBV7-8 with TRBJ1-6, with D uncertain. Germline assignment: CDR1 SGHVS and CDR2 FQNEAQ. Trimming cost V 1 base and J 9 bases, with 13 bases left between them. The CDR3 has 15 amino acids. CDR3 sequence: CASSLGMVMGSPLHF. The CDR3 DNA reads as TGTGCCAGCAGCTTAGGAATGGTGATGGGTTCACCCCTCCACTTT.

This clone has a handful of counts. The chain has TRBV21-1 and TRBJ1-4. TRBV21-1 is deemed a pseudogene. The CDR3 length is 15 residues. This CDR3 reads CASSSLDGCNEKLFF. The CDR3 DNA reads as TGTGCCAGCAGCAGCCTGGACGGTTGTAATGAAAAACTGTTTTTT.

CDR3 residues: CASSSGFYEQYF. CDR3 nucleotides: TGTGCCAGCAGCTCGGGATTCTACGAGCAGTACTTC. The V call is TRBV11-2, the J call TRBJ2-7; D might be TRBD2 (5 bases). This CDR3 is built from 12 residues. Trimming left V 4 bases short and J 3 bases short, with 7 bases between. Germline V gene data show CDR1 as SGHAT and CDR2 as FQNNGV.

The chain links TRBV19 to TRBJ1-1, with 7 bases lining up with TRBD1. This CDR3 has 15 amino acids. Germline CDR1 reads LNHDA; CDR2 reads SQIVND (reference sequence). Trimming cost V 3 bases and J 1 base; bases outside gene matches: 5. CDR3 sequence: CASSMDRRKNTEAFF. As DNA, the CDR3 is TGTGCCAGTAGTATGGACAGGAGAAAGAACACTGAAGCTTTCTTT.

This clone showed up just once. The V and J genes are TRBV6-1 and TRBJ1-2, with D perhaps matching TRBD1 (5 bases). The CDR3 totals 13 residues. The germline gives CDR1 MNHNS, CDR2 SASEGT. The ends were cut back, 8 bases at V and 6 bases at J, with 16 bases in the middle. The CDR3 protein is CASQQVETHGYTF. Here the CDR3 DNA reads TGTGCCAGCCAACAGGTGGAGACCCATGGCTACACCTTC.

J is TRBJ1-2 and V is TRBV20-1; D is unclear. The germline V gene encodes CDR1 DFQATT and CDR2 SNEGSKA (reference sequence). The CDR3 length is 11 residues. The V gene lost 4 bases and the J gene lost 7 bases, with 10 bases spanning the gap. The CDR3 region is CSANQEGGYTF. CDR3 DNA: TGCAGTGCTAATCAAGAGGGTGGCTACACCTTC.

The table lists this clone with a few counts. The J gene is TRBJ1-2, the V gene TRBV11-2; TRBD1 might be the D (5 bases). This CDR3 is 14 amino acids long. V was trimmed by 5 bases and J by 6 bases, leaving 16 bases between them. CDR1 is SGHAT and CDR2 is FQNNGV in the germline V gene. The CDR3: CASSPAPGIHGYTF. CDR3 DNA sequence: TGTGCCAGCAGCCCAGCGCCAGGGATCCATGGCTACACCTTC.

J is TRBJ2-1 and V is TRBV9; 8 bases fit TRBD2. J was trimmed by 7 bases and V by 0 bases; bases with no gene match: 12. The germline V gene encodes CDR1 SGDLS and CDR2 YYNGEE. The CDR3 sequence is 17 residues long. The CDR3 nucleotides read TGTGCCAGCAGCGTAGTAGGTAGCGGGGCAGTTGGGAATGAGCAGTTCTTC. Its protein is CASSVVGSGAVGNEQFF.

On this clone: At the DNA level, this CDR3 is encoded by other sequences in the same sample as well. V and J are TRBV5-1 and TRBJ2-3; maybe TRBD2 (5 bases). The CDR3 spans 14 residues. The ends were cut back, 0 bases at V and 0 bases at J, with 5 bases in the middle. Germline assignment: CDR1 SGHRS and CDR2 YFSETQ. DNA of the CDR3: TGCGCCAGCAGCTTGGGGACTAGCACAGATACGCAGTATTTT. Protein product: CASSLGTSTDTQYF.